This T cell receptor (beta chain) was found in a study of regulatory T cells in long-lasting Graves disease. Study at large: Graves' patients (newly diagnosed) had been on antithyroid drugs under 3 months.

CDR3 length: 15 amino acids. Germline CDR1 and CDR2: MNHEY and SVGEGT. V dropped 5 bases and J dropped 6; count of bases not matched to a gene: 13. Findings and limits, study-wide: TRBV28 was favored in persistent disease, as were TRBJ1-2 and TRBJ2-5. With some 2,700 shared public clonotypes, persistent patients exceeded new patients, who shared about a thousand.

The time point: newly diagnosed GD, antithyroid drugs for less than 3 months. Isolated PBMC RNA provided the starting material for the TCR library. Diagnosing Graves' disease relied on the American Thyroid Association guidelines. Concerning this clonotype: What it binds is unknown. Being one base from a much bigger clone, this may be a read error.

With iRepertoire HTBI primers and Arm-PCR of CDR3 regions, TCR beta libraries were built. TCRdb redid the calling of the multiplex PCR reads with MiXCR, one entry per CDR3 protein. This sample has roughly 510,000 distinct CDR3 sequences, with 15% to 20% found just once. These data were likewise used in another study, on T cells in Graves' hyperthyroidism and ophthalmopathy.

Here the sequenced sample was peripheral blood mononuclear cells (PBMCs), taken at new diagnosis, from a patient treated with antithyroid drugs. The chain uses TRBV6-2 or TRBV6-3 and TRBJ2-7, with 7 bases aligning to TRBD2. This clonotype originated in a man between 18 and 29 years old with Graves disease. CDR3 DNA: TGTGCCAGCAGTCCCTCCGGGACTATGGCACCCGAGCAGTACTTC. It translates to CASSPSGTMAPEQYF.